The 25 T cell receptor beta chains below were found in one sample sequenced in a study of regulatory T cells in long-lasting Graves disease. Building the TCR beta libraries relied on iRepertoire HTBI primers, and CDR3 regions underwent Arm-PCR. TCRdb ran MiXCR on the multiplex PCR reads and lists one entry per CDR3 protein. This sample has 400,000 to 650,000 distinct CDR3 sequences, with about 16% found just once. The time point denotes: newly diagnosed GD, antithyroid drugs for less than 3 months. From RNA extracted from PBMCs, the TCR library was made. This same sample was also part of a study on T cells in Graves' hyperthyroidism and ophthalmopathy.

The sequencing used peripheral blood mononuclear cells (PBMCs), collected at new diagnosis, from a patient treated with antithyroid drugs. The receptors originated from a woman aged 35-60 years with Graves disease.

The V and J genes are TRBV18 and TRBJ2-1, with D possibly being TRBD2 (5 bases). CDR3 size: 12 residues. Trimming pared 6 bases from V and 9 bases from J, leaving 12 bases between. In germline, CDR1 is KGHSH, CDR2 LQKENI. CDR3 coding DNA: TGTGCCAGCTCCCTTAGCGACGGTGAGCAGTTCTTC. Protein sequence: CASSLSDGEQFF. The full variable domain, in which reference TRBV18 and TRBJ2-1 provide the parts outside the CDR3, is NAGVMQNPRHLVRRRGQEARLRCSPMKGHSHVYWYRQLPEEGLKFMVYLQKENIIDESGMPKERFSAEFPKEGPSILRIQQVVRGDSAAYFCASSLSDGEQFFGPGTRLTVL.

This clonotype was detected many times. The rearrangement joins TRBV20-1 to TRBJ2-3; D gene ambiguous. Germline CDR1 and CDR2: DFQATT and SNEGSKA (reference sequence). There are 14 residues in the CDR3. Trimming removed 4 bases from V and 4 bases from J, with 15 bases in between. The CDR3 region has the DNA TGCAGTGCTACGCTACCACTGCACGCAGATACGCAGTATTTT. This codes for CSATLPLHADTQYF.

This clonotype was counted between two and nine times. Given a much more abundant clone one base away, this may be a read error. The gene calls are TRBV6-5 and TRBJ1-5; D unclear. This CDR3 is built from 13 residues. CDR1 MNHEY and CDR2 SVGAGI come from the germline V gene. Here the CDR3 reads CASSWSSNQPPHF. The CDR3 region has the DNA TGTGCCAGCAGTTGGAGTAGCAATCAGCCCCCGCATTTT.

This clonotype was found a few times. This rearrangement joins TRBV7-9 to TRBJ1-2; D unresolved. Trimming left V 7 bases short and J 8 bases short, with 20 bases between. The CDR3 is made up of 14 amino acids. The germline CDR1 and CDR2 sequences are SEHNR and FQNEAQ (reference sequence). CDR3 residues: CASTLDPLQTGYTF. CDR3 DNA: TGTGCCAGCACGCTCGACCCCTTGCAGACGGGCTACACCTTC.

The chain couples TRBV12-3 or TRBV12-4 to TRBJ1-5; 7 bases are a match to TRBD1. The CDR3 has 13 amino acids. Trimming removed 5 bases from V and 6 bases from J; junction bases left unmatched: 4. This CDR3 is CASSAYRGQPQHF. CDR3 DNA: TGTGCCAGCAGTGCTTACAGGGGTCAGCCCCAGCATTTT.

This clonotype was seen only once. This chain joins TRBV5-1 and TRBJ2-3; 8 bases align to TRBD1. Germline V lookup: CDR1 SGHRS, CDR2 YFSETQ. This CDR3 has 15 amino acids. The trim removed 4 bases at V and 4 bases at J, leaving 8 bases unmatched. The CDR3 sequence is CASSLRTGSSDTQYF. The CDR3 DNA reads TGCGCCAGCAGCCTTCGGACAGGGTCGTCAGATACGCAGTATTTT.

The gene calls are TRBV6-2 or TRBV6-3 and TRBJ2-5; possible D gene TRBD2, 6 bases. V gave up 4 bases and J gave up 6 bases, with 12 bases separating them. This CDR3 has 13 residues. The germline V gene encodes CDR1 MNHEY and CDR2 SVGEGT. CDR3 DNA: TGTGCCAGCAGTTCCGGGGGTATAAAGACCCAGTACTTC. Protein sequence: CASSSGGIKTQYF.

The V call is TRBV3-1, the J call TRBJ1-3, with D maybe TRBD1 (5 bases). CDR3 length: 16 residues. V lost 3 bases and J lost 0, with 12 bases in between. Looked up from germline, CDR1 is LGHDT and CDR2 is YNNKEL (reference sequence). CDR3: CASSQTSGGSGNTIYF. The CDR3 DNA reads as TGTGCCAGCAGCCAGACCAGTGGGGGCTCTGGAAACACCATATATTTT.

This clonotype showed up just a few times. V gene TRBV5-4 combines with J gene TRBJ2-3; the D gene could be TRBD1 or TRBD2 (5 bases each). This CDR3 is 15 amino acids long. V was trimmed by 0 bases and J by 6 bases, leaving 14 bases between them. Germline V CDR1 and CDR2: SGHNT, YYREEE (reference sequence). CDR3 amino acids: CASSLEGTPRDTQYF. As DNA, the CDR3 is TGTGCCAGCAGCTTGGAGGGGACCCCCCGGGATACGCAGTATTTT. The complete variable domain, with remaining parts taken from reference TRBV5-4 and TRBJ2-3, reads ETGVTQSPTHLIKTRGQQVTLRCSSQSGHNTVSWYQQALGQGPQFIFQYYREEENGRGNFPPRFSGLQFPNYSSELNVNALELDDSALYLCASSLEGTPRDTQYFGPGTRLTVL.

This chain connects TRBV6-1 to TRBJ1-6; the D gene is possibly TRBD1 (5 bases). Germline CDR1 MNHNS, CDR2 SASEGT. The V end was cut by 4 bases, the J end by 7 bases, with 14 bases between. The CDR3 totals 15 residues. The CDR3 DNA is TGTGCCAGCAGTGGGTTGACAGACCGCAATTCACCCCTCCACTTT. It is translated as CASSGLTDRNSPLHF.

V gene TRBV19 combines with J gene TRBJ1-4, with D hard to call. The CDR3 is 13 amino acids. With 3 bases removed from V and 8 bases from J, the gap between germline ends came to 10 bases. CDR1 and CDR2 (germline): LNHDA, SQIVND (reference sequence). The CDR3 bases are TGTGCCAGTAGTATGGGGAGACTCGAAAAACTGTTTTTT. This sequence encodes CASSMGRLEKLFF.

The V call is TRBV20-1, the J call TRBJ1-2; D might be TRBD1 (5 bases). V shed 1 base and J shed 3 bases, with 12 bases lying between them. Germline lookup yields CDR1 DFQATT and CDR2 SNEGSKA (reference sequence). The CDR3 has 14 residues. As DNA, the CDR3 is TGCAGTGCTAGAGGTGGGACTCTACACTATGGCTACACCTTC. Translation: CSARGGTLHYGYTF.

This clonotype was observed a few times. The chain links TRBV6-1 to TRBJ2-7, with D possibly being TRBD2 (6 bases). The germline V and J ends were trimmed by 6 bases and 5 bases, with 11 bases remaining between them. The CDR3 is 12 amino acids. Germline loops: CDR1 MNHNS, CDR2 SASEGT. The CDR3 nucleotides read TGTGCCAGCAGACACCGGGAGAACGAGCAGTACTTC. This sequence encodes CASRHRENEQYF.

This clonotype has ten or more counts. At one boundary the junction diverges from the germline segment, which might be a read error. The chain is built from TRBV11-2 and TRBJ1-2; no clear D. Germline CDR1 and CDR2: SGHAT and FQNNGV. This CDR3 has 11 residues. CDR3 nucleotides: TGTGCCAGCAGCTTGGCGGGGAGAGGTGCCTTC. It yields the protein CASSLAGRGAF.

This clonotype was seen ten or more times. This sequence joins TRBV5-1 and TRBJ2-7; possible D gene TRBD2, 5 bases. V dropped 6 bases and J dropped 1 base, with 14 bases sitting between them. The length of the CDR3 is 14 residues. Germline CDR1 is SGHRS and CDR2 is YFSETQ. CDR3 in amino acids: CASMREPGSYEQYF. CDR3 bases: TGCGCCAGCATGCGAGAGCCGGGGTCCTACGAGCAGTACTTC.

CDR3 sequence (DNA): TGTGCCAGTAGTGGTACGGGACTCACCTACGAGCAGTACTTC. The encoded protein is CASSGTGLTYEQYF. The rearrangement links TRBV19 to TRBJ2-7; perhaps TRBD2 as D (6 bases). The CDR3 has 14 residues. Trimming took off 5 bases at V and 2 bases at J, with 13 bases between the two ends. Germline V gene lookup returns CDR1 LNHDA and CDR2 SQIVND (reference sequence).

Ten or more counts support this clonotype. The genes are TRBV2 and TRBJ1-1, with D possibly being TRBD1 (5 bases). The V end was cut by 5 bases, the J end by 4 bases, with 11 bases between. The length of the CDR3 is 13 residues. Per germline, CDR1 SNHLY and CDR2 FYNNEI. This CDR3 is CASSRAGLTEAFF. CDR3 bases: TGTGCCAGCAGTAGAGCAGGGCTCACTGAAGCTTTCTTT.

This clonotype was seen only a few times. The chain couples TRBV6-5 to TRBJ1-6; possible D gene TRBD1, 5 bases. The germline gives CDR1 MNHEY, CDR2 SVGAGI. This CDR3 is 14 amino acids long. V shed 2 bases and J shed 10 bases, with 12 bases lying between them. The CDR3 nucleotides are TGTGCCAGCAGTTACACCGGGACCGCCTCACCCCTCCACTTT. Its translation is CASSYTGTASPLHF.

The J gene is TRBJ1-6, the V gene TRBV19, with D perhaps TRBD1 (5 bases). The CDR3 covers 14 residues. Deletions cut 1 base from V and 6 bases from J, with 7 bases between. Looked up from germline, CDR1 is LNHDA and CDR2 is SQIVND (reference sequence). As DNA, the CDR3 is TGTGCCAGTAGTATAGCGGGGGTTAATTCACCCCTCCACTTT. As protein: CASSIAGVNSPLHF.

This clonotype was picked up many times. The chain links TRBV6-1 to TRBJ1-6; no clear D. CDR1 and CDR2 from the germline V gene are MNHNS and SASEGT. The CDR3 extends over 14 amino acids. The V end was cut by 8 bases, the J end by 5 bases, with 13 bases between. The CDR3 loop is CASLNSRDNSPLHF. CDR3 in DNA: TGTGCCAGCCTCAACTCAAGGGATAATTCACCCCTCCACTTT.

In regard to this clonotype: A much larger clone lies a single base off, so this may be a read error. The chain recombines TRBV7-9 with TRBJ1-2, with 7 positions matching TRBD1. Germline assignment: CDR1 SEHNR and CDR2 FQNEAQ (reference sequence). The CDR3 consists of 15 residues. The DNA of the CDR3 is TGTGTCAGCAGCCCACGGACAGGAGCGAAACGAGGCTACACCTTC. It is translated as CVSSPRTGAKRGYTF.

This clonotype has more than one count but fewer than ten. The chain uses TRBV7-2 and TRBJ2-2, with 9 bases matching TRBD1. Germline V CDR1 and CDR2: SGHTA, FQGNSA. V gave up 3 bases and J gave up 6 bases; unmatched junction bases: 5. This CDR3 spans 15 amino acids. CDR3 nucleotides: TGTGCCAGCAGCTTCCGGACAGGGGCTGCCGGGGAGCTGTTTTTT. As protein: CASSFRTGAAGELFF.

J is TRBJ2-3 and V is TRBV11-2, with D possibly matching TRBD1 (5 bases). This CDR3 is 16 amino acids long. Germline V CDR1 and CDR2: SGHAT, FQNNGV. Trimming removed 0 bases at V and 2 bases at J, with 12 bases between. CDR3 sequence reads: CASSLDLQGNTDTQYF. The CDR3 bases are TGTGCCAGCAGCTTAGATCTCCAGGGTAACACAGATACGCAGTATTTT.

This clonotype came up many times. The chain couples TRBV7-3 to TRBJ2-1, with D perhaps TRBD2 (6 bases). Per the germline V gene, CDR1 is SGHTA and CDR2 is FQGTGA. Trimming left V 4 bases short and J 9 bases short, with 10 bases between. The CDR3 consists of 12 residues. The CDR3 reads CASSSPGGEQFF. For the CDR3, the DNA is TGTGCCAGCAGCTCCCCCGGGGGTGAGCAGTTCTTC. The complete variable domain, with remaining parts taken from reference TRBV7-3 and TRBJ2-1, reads GAGVSQTPSNKVTEKGKYVELRCDPISGHTALYWYRQSLGQGPEFLIYFQGTGAADDSGLPNDRFFAVRPEGSVSTLKIQRTERGDSAVYLCASSSPGGEQFFGPGTRLTVL.

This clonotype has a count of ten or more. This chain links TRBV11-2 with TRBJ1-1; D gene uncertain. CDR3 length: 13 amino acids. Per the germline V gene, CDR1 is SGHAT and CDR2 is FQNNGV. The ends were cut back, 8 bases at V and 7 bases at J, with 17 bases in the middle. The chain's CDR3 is CASRSLEGLEAFF. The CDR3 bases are TGTGCCAGCCGATCCTTGGAGGGCCTTGAAGCTTTCTTT.